Below are 23 T cell receptor beta chains sequenced from a single sample in a study of T cells after posttransplantation cyclophosphamide. A marrow graft followed busulfan-fludarabine conditioning, with cyclophosphamide on days +3 and +4. Sequenced by immunoSEQ multiplex PCR; TCRdb stores in-frame clones only, minus some. The table has tens of thousands of clones, about 90% seen once. This sample comprised PBMCs, obtained after allogeneic stem cell transplant with posttransplant cyclophosphamide. Receptors originate from a female patient aged 30 to 40 who received an allogeneic stem cell transplant from an unrelated donor, was CMV-positive, and had no GVHD. Among the T cells, some may be from the graft donor.

This clone was seen a few times. The rearrangement joins TRBV5-6 to TRBJ2-7; 9 bases match TRBD2. Germline V gene data show CDR1 as SGHDT and CDR2 as YYEEEE. Trimming at V came to 2 bases and at J to 7 bases, leaving 16 bases not matched to a gene. CDR3 length: 17 amino acids. CDR3 DNA sequence: TGTGCCAGCAGCTTCCCTCCTTTAGCGGGGGTGCTAGGTGAGCAGTACTTC. Residues: CASSFPPLAGVLGEQYF.

V and J are TRBV6-6 and TRBJ2-1; D possibly corresponds to TRBD2 (7 bases). CDR1 is MNHNY, CDR2 SVGAGI, per germline (reference sequence). The V end was cut by 6 bases, the J end by 2 bases, with 11 bases between. CDR3 length: 14 residues. CDR3 protein: CASRWGGPYNEQFF. CDR3 bases: TGTGCCAGCAGATGGGGGGGGCCCTACAATGAGCAGTTCTTC.

The chain recombines TRBV6-5 with TRBJ1-1; 7 bases are a match to TRBD1. V shed 8 bases, J shed 4 bases, and the junction held 10 bases outside the gene matches. Germline values: CDR1 MNHEY, CDR2 SVGAGI. The CDR3 consists of 14 residues. The CDR3 reads CASSRLTGATEAFF. DNA of the CDR3: TGTGCCAGCTCTAGGTTAACAGGGGCCACTGAAGCTTTCTTT.

The rearrangement links TRBV9 to TRBJ1-5; TRBD1 matches at 7 bases. Looked up from germline, CDR1 is SGDLS and CDR2 is YYNGEE. CDR3 size: 17 residues. The J segment lost 0 bases and the V segment lost 1 base, leaving 7 bases of the junction unmatched. Here the CDR3 DNA reads TGTGCCAGCAGCGTAAAACAGGGGTATTATAGCAATCAGCCCCAGCATTTT. Its protein product is CASSVKQGYYSNQPQHF.

The chain carries TRBV2 and TRBJ2-7; TRBD1 might be the D (5 bases). Trimming shortened V by 9 bases and J by 0 bases, and 12 bases separated the two germline ends. The CDR3 contains 13 residues. From germline, CDR1 is SNHLY and CDR2 FYNNEI. The CDR3: CARAGKASYEQYF. In DNA, the CDR3 is TGTGCCAGGGCAGGGAAGGCCTCCTACGAGCAGTACTTC. The whole variable domain, filled in from reference TRBV2 and TRBJ2-7, reads EPEVTQTPSHQVTQMGQEVILRCVPISNHLYFYWYRQILGQKVEFLVSFYNNEISEKSEIFDDQFSVERPDGSNFTLKIRSTKLEDSAMYFCARAGKASYEQYFGPGTRLTVT.

V usage is TRBV5-1 and J usage is TRBJ2-7; 9 bases line up with TRBD2. This CDR3 has 17 residues. Unmatched junction bases numbered 11, after V lost 4 bases and J lost 0 bases. CDR1 and CDR2 from the germline V gene are SGHRS and YFSETQ. The CDR3 nucleotides are TGCGCCAGCAGCGCGATGGCTAGCGGGGCGCACTCCTACGAGCAGTACTTC. Its translation is CASSAMASGAHSYEQYF. Looking up the rest from reference TRBV5-1 and TRBJ2-7 gives the full variable domain: KAGVTQTPRYLIKTRGQQVTLSCSPISGHRSVSWYQQTPGQGLQFLFEYFSETQRNKGNFPGRFSGRQFSNSRSEMNVSTLELGDSALYLCASSAMASGAHSYEQYFGPGTRLTVT.

V and J are TRBV11-3 and TRBJ2-1; the D is unclear. Germline V gives CDR1 SGHNT, CDR2 YENEEA. The CDR3 totals 14 residues. Trimming left V 2 bases short and J 12 bases short, with 17 bases between. The CDR3 nucleotides are TGTGCCAGCAGCTTAACGGGTATCGTTTCGTGGCAGTTCTTC. Translating it yields CASSLTGIVSWQFF.

This clone was seen a handful of times. The genes are TRBV28 and TRBJ2-5; 8 positions match TRBD1. With V trimmed by 0 bases and J by 3 bases, 3 bases remained unmatched. CDR3 length: 15 amino acids. Germline V gene sequence: CDR1 MDHEN, CDR2 SYDVKM. Here the CDR3 DNA reads TGTGCCAGCAGTTTATGGGCAGGGGGCGAAGAGACCCAGTACTTC. Translation gives CASSLWAGGEETQYF.

The V and J genes are TRBV7-8 and TRBJ2-1, with 10 nucleotides matching TRBD2. Per germline, CDR1 SGHVS and CDR2 FQNEAQ. The V and J ends lost 3 bases and 7 bases, in that order; junction bases with no gene match: 3. This CDR3 has 14 amino acids. CDR3 in DNA: TGTGCCAGCAGCTTGGCTAGCGGGGGTAATGAGCAGTTCTTC. Residues: CASSLASGGNEQFF.

About this clone: The germline gene is not matched at one end of the junction; a read error may be the cause. J is TRBJ2-7 and V is TRBV7-9, with 7 bases that match TRBD1. CDR3 length: 14 amino acids. The germline gives CDR1 SEHNR, CDR2 FQNEAQ (reference sequence). CDR3 in DNA: TGTGCCGGCAGCTTAGGACAGGCCTTCGCCGAGCAGTACTTC. As protein: CAGSLGQAFAEQYF.

The rearrangement uses TRBV5-1 and TRBJ2-5, with TRBD2 matching over 7 bases. Germline CDR1 and CDR2: SGHRS and YFSETQ. V lost 3 bases to trimming and J lost 3 bases; unmatched junction nucleotides: 8. The CDR3 spans 15 residues. This CDR3 is CASSSGTTLEETQYF. CDR3 nucleotide sequence: TGCGCCAGCAGCTCCGGGACTACCCTAGAAGAGACCCAGTACTTC.

The CDR3 is CASKVGQYYGYTF. As DNA, the CDR3 is TGTGCCAGCAAGGTGGGGCAGTACTATGGCTACACCTTC. J is TRBJ1-2 and V is TRBV5-4; D may be TRBD1 (5 bases). CDR1 SGHNT and CDR2 YYREEE come from the germline V gene (reference sequence). There are 13 residues in the CDR3. Trimming took 6 bases from V and 3 from J, leaving 12 bases between them.

The V gene is TRBV7-9, the J gene TRBJ2-3, with 7 positions matching TRBD1. Germline V gene data show CDR1 as SEHNR and CDR2 as FQNEAQ (reference sequence). The CDR3 extends over 15 amino acids. Trimming removed 4 bases from V and 2 bases from J; junction bases left unmatched: 6. The DNA of the CDR3 is TGTGCCAGCAGCTCACCGGGACAGACCACAGATACGCAGTATTTT. Its translation: CASSSPGQTTDTQYF.

For the CDR3, the DNA is TGTGCCAGCCGAGAGTTGCTACAGGGGCCTGAGCAGTTCTTC. Protein product: CASRELLQGPEQFF. The J gene is TRBJ2-1, the V gene TRBV19; 7 nucleotides match TRBD1. Per germline, CDR1 LNHDA and CDR2 SQIVND (reference sequence). The CDR3 contains 14 residues. With 9 bases clipped from V and 9 bases from J, the junction kept 14 bases outside the gene matches.

CDR3 protein: CASSYSGYGYTF. CDR3 nucleotides: TGTGCCAGCAGTTATTCAGGCTATGGCTACACCTTC. The rearrangement joins TRBV6-5 to TRBJ1-2, with unresolved D. There are 12 residues in the CDR3. The germline V gene has CDR1 MNHEY and CDR2 SVGAGI. V gave up 3 bases and J gave up 4 bases, with 6 bases separating them.

The gene calls are TRBV6-5 and TRBJ2-4; a weak D match, TRBD1 (5 bases). This CDR3 spans 13 amino acids. Trimming stripped 0 bases from V and 5 bases from J, with 5 bases between. The V gene's germline CDR1 is MNHEY and CDR2 SVGAGI. The CDR3, as DNA: TGTGCCAGCAGTTACTCAGGGGAAAACATTCAGTACTTC. Residues: CASSYSGENIQYF.

The CDR3 DNA sequence: TGCGCCAGCAGCTTGGGCGGGGGGGGACGCGAGCAGTACTTC. Encoded protein: CASSLGGGGREQYF. This chain connects TRBV5-1 to TRBJ2-7; 9 bases map to TRBD2. V dropped 0 bases and J dropped 6; count of bases not matched to a gene: 4. In germline, CDR1 is SGHRS, CDR2 YFSETQ. CDR3 length: 14 amino acids.

This chain uses TRBV5-1 with TRBJ2-3; D not resolved. This CDR3 is built from 15 residues. Germline assignment: CDR1 SGHRS and CDR2 YFSETQ. V lost 4 bases and J 0 bases, leaving 12 bases between the germline ends. The CDR3 sequence is CASSPLITSTDTQYF. DNA for the CDR3: TGCGCCAGCAGCCCCCTCATAACTAGCACAGATACGCAGTATTTT. The whole variable domain, filled in from reference TRBV5-1 and TRBJ2-3, reads KAGVTQTPRYLIKTRGQQVTLSCSPISGHRSVSWYQQTPGQGLQFLFEYFSETQRNKGNFPGRFSGRQFSNSRSEMNVSTLELGDSALYLCASSPLITSTDTQYFGPGTRLTVL.

This sequence joins TRBV19 and TRBJ1-5, with a weak D call TRBD1 (6 bases). The CDR3 runs 16 residues. V dropped 0 bases and J dropped 4 bases, with 13 bases sitting between them. Germline loops: CDR1 LNHDA, CDR2 SQIVND (reference sequence). CDR3 coding DNA: TGTGCCAGTAGTATAGATATAGCAGGGGCGAATCAGCCCCAGCATTTT. Amino acid sequence: CASSIDIAGANQPQHF.

J is TRBJ1-5 and V is TRBV28; TRBD1 agrees at 12 bases. V gave up 3 bases and J gave up 3 bases; unmatched junction bases: 9. The V gene's germline CDR1 is MDHEN and CDR2 SYDVKM. The CDR3 loop spans 18 amino acids. The CDR3 reads CASSFGPGQGADNQPQHF. As DNA, the CDR3 is TGTGCCAGCAGTTTCGGGCCGGGACAGGGGGCTGACAATCAGCCCCAGCATTTT. The full variable domain, with the rest looked up from reference TRBV28 and TRBJ1-5, is DVKVTQSSRYLVKRTGEKVFLECVQDMDHENMFWYRQDPGLGLRLIYFSYDVKMKEKGDIPEGYSVSREKKERFSLILESASTNQTSMYLCASSFGPGQGADNQPQHFGDGTRLSIL.

This chain joins TRBV7-3 and TRBJ2-5; D may be TRBD1 (6 bases). CDR3 length equals 14 residues. V was clipped by 0 bases and J by 4 bases, with 9 bases between them. Germline V CDR1 and CDR2: SGHTA, FQGTGA. The CDR3 DNA reads as TGTGCCAGCAGCTTAACAGGGGGTCTAGAGACCCAGTACTTC. Translated, it gives CASSLTGGLETQYF.

In DNA form, the CDR3 reads TGTGCCAGCAGCTTAACACCTACGGGGGGCGCGAGCTCCTACAATGAGCAGTTCTTC. Its translation is CASSLTPTGGASSYNEQFF. J is TRBJ2-1 and V is TRBV7-3; a weak D match, TRBD2 (7 bases). This CDR3 contains 19 residues. Germline loops: CDR1 SGHTA, CDR2 FQGTGA. Trimming shortened V by 0 bases and J by 0 bases, and 18 bases separated the two germline ends.

This chain joins TRBV14 and TRBJ2-7; the match to TRBD1 covers 8 bases. Germline trimming cut 2 bases from V and 0 bases from J; bases unmatched to any gene: 3. Per germline, CDR1 SGHDN and CDR2 FVKESK. CDR3 length equals 15 residues. The CDR3 protein is CASSQRTGYSYEQYF. CDR3 DNA sequence: TGTGCCAGCAGCCAAAGGACAGGGTACTCCTACGAGCAGTACTTC.